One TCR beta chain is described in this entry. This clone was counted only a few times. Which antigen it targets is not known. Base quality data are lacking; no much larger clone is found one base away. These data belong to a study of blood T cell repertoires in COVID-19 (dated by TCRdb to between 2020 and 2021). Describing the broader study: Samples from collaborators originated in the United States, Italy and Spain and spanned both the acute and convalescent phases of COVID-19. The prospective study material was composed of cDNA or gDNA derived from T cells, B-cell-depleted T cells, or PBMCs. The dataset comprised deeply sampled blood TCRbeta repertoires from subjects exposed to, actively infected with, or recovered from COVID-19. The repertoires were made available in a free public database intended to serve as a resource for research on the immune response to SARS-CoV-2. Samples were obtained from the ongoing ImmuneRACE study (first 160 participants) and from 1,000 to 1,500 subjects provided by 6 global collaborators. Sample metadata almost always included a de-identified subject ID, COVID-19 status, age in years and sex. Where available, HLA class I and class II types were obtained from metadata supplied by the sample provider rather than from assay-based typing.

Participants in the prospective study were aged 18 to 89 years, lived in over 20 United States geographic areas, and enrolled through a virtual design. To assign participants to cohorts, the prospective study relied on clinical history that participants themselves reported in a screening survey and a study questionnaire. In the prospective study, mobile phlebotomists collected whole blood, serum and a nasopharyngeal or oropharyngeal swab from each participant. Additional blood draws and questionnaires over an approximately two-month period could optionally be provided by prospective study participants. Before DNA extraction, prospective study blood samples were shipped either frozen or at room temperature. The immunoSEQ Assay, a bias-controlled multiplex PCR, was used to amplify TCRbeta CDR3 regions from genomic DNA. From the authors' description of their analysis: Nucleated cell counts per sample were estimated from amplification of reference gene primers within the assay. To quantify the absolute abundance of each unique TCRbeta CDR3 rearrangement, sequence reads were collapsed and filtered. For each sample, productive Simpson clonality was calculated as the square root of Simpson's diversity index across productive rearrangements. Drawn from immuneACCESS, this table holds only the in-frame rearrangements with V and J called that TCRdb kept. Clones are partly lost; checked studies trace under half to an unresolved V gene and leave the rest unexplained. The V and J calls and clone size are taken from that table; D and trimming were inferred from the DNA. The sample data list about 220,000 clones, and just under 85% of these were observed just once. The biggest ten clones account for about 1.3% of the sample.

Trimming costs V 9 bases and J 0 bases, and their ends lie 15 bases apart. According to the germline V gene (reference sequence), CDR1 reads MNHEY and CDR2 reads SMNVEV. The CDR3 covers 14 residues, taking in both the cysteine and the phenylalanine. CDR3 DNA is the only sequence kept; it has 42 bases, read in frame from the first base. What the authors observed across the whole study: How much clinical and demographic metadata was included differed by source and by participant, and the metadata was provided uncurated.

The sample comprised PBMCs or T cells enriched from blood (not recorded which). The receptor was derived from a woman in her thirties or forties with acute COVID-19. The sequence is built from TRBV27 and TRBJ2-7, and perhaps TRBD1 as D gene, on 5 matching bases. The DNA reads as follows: TGTGCCAGTTCCCAGGGCCAAAGCTCCTACGAGCAGTACTTC. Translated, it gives CASSQGQSSYEQYF.